This note documents a single TCR beta chain sequence. The junction had 6 bases not matched to a gene; V was cut back by 3 bases and J by 5 bases. Per germline, CDR1 SGDLS and CDR2 YYNGEE. CDR3 size: 14 residues. The sample comes from a study of blood T cell repertoires in COVID-19. Per the original data handling: The assay estimated nucleated cells by amplifying reference gene primers. Assay used: immunoSEQ multiplex PCR; TCRdb lists only in-frame clones, some missing. The DNA was the basis for D and trimming; V, J and clone size are from that table. The data hold 250,000 to 400,000 clones, with around 87% observed a single time.

This clonotype was sampled from a woman in her twenties or thirties who had recovered from COVID-19. This rearrangement joins TRBV9 to TRBJ1-2, with 8 bases that match TRBD1. Specimen: PBMCs or T cells enriched from blood (not recorded which). The CDR3 spells CASSAEDRVYGYTF. CDR3 sequence (DNA): TGTGCCAGCAGCGCGGAGGACAGGGTTTATGGCTACACCTTC.